These 18 T cell receptor beta chains came from one sample sequenced in a study of T cell changes during pregnancy in multiple sclerosis. Only in-frame clones appear in the TCRdb table, and some are missing; sequencing was by immunoSEQ multiplex PCR. In the table there are 65,000 to 85,000 clones, 80% to 95% of which are singletons. The sequences come from peripheral blood, collected in the second trimester of pregnancy. The receptors stem from a female donor with multiple sclerosis, enrolled in a pregnancy study.

The gene calls are TRBV21-1 and TRBJ1-5. TRBV21-1 is designated a pseudogene. This CDR3 region has 11 residues. CDR3 region: CASSPGQPQHF. As DNA, the CDR3 is TGTGCCAGCAGCCCCGGGCAGCCCCAGCATTTT.

The rearrangement joins TRBV6-4 to TRBJ1-5, with 10 bases matching TRBD1. V lost 2 bases, J lost 7 bases, and 5 bases stayed unmatched. Germline V gene sequence: CDR1 MRHNA, CDR2 SNTAGT. There are 15 residues in the CDR3. The CDR3 DNA reads TGTGCCAGCAGTGACCACGGACAGGGGGACCAGCCCCAGCATTTT. It translates to CASSDHGQGDQPQHF.

There are a few counts of this clone. The chain has TRBV11-2 and TRBJ2-7, with 8 bases matching TRBD1. There are 14 residues in the CDR3. V dropped 1 base and J dropped 7; count of bases not matched to a gene: 6. Germline V gives CDR1 SGHAT, CDR2 FQNNGV. This chain's CDR3 is CASSLATGGREQYF. For the CDR3, the DNA is TGTGCCAGCAGCTTAGCAACAGGGGGAAGGGAGCAGTACTTC. The variable domain in full, with the rest retrieved from reference TRBV11-2 and TRBJ2-7, is EAGVAQSPRYKIIEKRQSVAFWCNPISGHATLYWYQQILGQGPKLLIQFQNNGVVDDSQLPKDRFSAERLKGVDSTLKIQPAKLEDSAVYLCASSLATGGREQYFGPGTRLTVT.

J is TRBJ1-2 and V is TRBV7-2; D uncertain. Trimming stripped 5 bases from V and 2 bases from J, with 9 bases between. Germline CDR1 and CDR2: SGHTA and FQGNSA. The CDR3 is 13 residues long. The CDR3 protein is CASSTRENYGYTF. In DNA form, the CDR3 reads TGTGCCAGCAGCACTAGGGAGAACTATGGCTACACCTTC.

The V gene is TRBV30, the J gene TRBJ1-2; D is ambiguous. CDR3 length equals 11 residues. CDR1 GTSNPN and CDR2 SVGIG come from the germline V gene (reference sequence). Deletions cut 4 bases from V and 4 bases from J, with 7 bases between. CDR3 sequence (DNA): TGTGCCTGGACTTACAGCTATGGCTACACCTTC. It specifies CAWTYSYGYTF.

This clone was recorded only once. The chain uses TRBV7-9 and TRBJ1-5; no clear D gene. Trimming cost V 6 bases and J 4 bases, with 10 bases left between them. Looked up from germline, CDR1 is SEHNR and CDR2 is FQNEAQ (reference sequence). The length of the CDR3 is 13 residues. This CDR3 is CASSSSVNQPQHF. CDR3 nucleotides: TGTGCCAGCAGTTCGTCAGTGAATCAGCCCCAGCATTTT.

This chain joins TRBV19 and TRBJ1-1; D perhaps matches TRBD1 (6 bases). This CDR3 spans 13 amino acids. V was trimmed by 6 bases and J by 1 base, leaving 9 bases between them. CDR1 and CDR2 from the germline V gene are LNHDA and SQIVND (reference sequence). CDR3 nucleotides: TGTGCCAGTAGGTTACAGGGGAACACTGAAGCTTTCTTT. It encodes CASRLQGNTEAFF.

V and J are TRBV4-2 and TRBJ2-3; 7 bases line up with TRBD2. Per germline, CDR1 LGHNA and CDR2 YNFKEQ. The CDR3 is 16 residues long. V lost 0 bases to trimming and J lost 8 bases; unmatched junction nucleotides: 11. CDR3 loop: CASSQEVAAGHGTQYF. The CDR3 region has the DNA TGTGCCAGCAGCCAAGAGGTCGCAGCGGGGCACGGTACGCAGTATTTT.

The V and J genes are TRBV6-1 and TRBJ2-7; 7 nucleotides align to TRBD1. Germline V gene lookup returns CDR1 MNHNS and CDR2 SASEGT. The CDR3 has 15 amino acids. V lost 1 base, J lost 3 bases, and 6 bases stayed unmatched. CDR3 residues: CASSEGGTENYEQYF. For the CDR3, the DNA is TGTGCCAGCAGTGAAGGGGGGACAGAGAACTACGAGCAGTACTTC.

This sequence joins TRBV6-5 and TRBJ2-7; the D gene is possibly TRBD1 (6 bases). V lost 3 bases and J lost 6, with 21 bases in between. The CDR3 covers 16 residues. Per germline, CDR1 MNHEY and CDR2 SVGAGI. The chain's CDR3 is CASSYSRTAVYSEQYF. The CDR3 DNA is TGTGCCAGCAGTTATTCCCGGACAGCGGTGTATTCCGAGCAGTACTTC.

A few counts support this clone. This chain links TRBV7-9 with TRBJ1-1; D is unclear. The CDR3 runs 15 residues. V shed 4 bases and J shed 7 bases, with 19 bases lying between them. Germline assignment: CDR1 SEHNR and CDR2 FQNEAQ (reference sequence). For the CDR3, the DNA is TGTGCCAGCAGCTCCAGCGGGGAGGGTTTCGGTGAAGCTTTCTTT. Translated: CASSSSGEGFGEAFF.

V is TRBV29-1 and J is TRBJ2-3, with 9 bases aligning to TRBD1. V shed 5 bases, J shed 3 bases, and the junction held 3 bases outside the gene matches. In germline, CDR1 is SQVTM, CDR2 ANQGSEA. The CDR3 totals 13 residues. CDR3: CSVPGTGTDTQYF. CDR3 DNA: TGCAGCGTTCCCGGGACAGGGACAGATACGCAGTATTTT.

The rearrangement joins TRBV6-6 to TRBJ2-7, with D tentatively TRBD1 (6 bases). The V end lost 6 bases, the J end lost 2 bases, and 11 bases lay between the germline ends. Germline CDR1 and CDR2: MNHNY and SVGAGI (reference sequence). The CDR3 extends over 13 amino acids. DNA for the CDR3: TGTGCCAGCAGGAACAGGGAGACCTACGAGCAGTACTTC. As protein: CASRNRETYEQYF.

The chain links TRBV30 to TRBJ1-4; 8 bases are a match to TRBD1. Trimming removed 8 bases from V and 6 bases from J; junction bases left unmatched: 11. The germline gives CDR1 GTSNPN, CDR2 SVGIG (reference sequence). There are 14 residues in the CDR3. The DNA for the CDR3 is TGTGCCGGGCGATGGACAGGGCTGGATGAAAAACTGTTTTTT. This sequence encodes CAGRWTGLDEKLFF.

The count of this clone is one. The chain links TRBV5-6 to TRBJ2-3, with D perhaps TRBD1 (6 bases). The V gene lost 5 bases and the J gene lost 1 base, with 11 bases spanning the gap. Germline V gives CDR1 SGHDT, CDR2 YYEEEE. CDR3 length: 14 amino acids. CDR3 coding DNA: TGTGCCAGCAGATATGGACAGCGCACAGATACGCAGTATTTT. Protein sequence: CASRYGQRTDTQYF.

This rearrangement joins TRBV25-1 to TRBJ2-5; D is possibly TRBD1 (6 bases). The V gene's germline CDR1 is MGHDK and CDR2 SYGVNS. CDR3 length: 16 amino acids. V was cut by 3 bases and J by 1 base, with 15 bases left in between. As DNA, the CDR3 is TGTGCCAGCAGTGACCCCAGGGGCGGTCTCCAAGAGACCCAGTACTTC. Its protein product is CASSDPRGGLQETQYF.

The CDR3 loop reads CASSLDRASGNTIYF. The DNA of the CDR3 is TGTGCCAGCAGCTTAGACAGGGCGTCCGGAAACACCATATATTTT. The gene calls are TRBV7-2 and TRBJ1-3; D might be TRBD1 (6 bases). CDR1 is SGHTA, CDR2 FQGNSA, per germline. V lost 1 base to trimming and J lost 4 bases, with 11 bases between them. CDR3 size: 15 residues. Complete variable domain (other parts from reference TRBV7-2 and TRBJ1-3): GAGVSQSPSNKVTEKGKDVELRCDPISGHTALYWYRQSLGQGLEFLIYFQGNSAPDKSGLPSDRFSAERTGGSVSTLTIQRTQQEDSAVYLCASSLDRASGNTIYFGEGSWLTVV.

This clone was seen only a few times. The gene calls are TRBV7-9 and TRBJ2-1; maybe TRBD2 (7 bases). The germline V gene encodes CDR1 SEHNR and CDR2 FQNEAQ (reference sequence). With 8 bases removed from V and 2 bases from J, the gap between germline ends came to 16 bases. The CDR3 is 15 residues long. The CDR3 is CASGRGGSTYNEQFF. The CDR3 nucleotides read TGTGCCAGCGGTAGGGGGGGATCCACCTACAATGAGCAGTTCTTC.